Following are 19 T cell receptor beta chains from one sample sequenced in a study of blood T cell repertoires in COVID-19. TCRdb's table, derived via immunoSEQ multiplex PCR, lists solely in-frame clones and lacks some. Of a few hundred thousand clones listed, about 91% are singletons. Source material: peripheral blood. The receptor source for this set is a woman in her thirties who had recovered from COVID-19.

J is TRBJ1-5 and V is TRBV5-6, with TRBD1 matching over 9 bases. Trimming removed 4 bases from V and 3 bases from J; junction bases left unmatched: 5. Germline lookup yields CDR1 SGHDT and CDR2 YYEEEE. This CDR3 spans 15 amino acids. CDR3 coding DNA: TGTGCCAGCAGCCGGGACAGGGTCCTCAATCAGCCCCAGCATTTT. Amino acids: CASSRDRVLNQPQHF.

The gene calls are TRBV6-1 and TRBJ1-4; D is unresolved. The CDR3 covers 15 residues. Germline V gene lookup returns CDR1 MNHNS and CDR2 SASEGT. Trimming took 2 bases from V and 3 from J, leaving 10 bases between them. CDR3 amino acids: CASSEPGSPNEKLFF. The CDR3 DNA sequence: TGTGCCAGCAGTGAACCGGGTTCCCCTAATGAAAAACTGTTTTTT.

This clone was recorded once. The J gene is TRBJ2-2, the V gene TRBV7-2, with a tentative D call TRBD2 (5 bases). The CDR3 length is 16 residues. V lost 1 base and J 2 bases, leaving 11 bases between the germline ends. In germline, CDR1 is SGHTA, CDR2 FQGNSA. The CDR3 loop reads CASSLVGLANTGELFF. Here the CDR3 DNA reads TGTGCCAGCAGCTTAGTAGGGCTAGCTAACACCGGGGAGCTGTTTTTT.

This clone was picked up one time. The V call is TRBV27, the J call TRBJ2-5; maybe TRBD1 (5 bases). The V gene lost 0 bases and the J gene lost 1 base, with 6 bases spanning the gap. The CDR3 consists of 14 residues. The germline CDR1 and CDR2 sequences are MNHEY and SMNVEV (reference sequence). The CDR3 DNA is TGTGCCAGCAGTTTATCGACAGCCCAAGAGACCCAGTACTTC. Residues: CASSLSTAQETQYF.

V gene TRBV27 combines with J gene TRBJ2-7; the D gene is possibly TRBD1 (6 bases). Germline CDR1 and CDR2: MNHEY and SMNVEV (reference sequence). There are 14 residues in the CDR3. The V end lost 4 bases, the J end lost 5 bases, and 15 bases lay between the germline ends. The CDR3 here is CASSSILQGHEQYF. CDR3 nucleotide sequence: TGTGCCAGCAGTTCAATACTACAGGGACACGAGCAGTACTTC.

CDR3 region: CASSQGLGQGAGGETQYF. The CDR3 region has the DNA TGTGCCAGCAGCCAGGGTCTCGGACAGGGGGCTGGCGGAGAGACCCAGTACTTC. The rearrangement joins TRBV14 to TRBJ2-5; the match to TRBD1 covers 11 bases. The V gene's germline CDR1 is SGHDN and CDR2 FVKESK. The CDR3 runs to 18 residues. J gave up 4 bases and V 3 bases, and 13 bases lay outside the gene matches.

The rearrangement links TRBV19 to TRBJ2-1, with 11 bases lining up with TRBD2. This CDR3 contains 16 residues. J gave up 4 bases and V 8 bases, and 10 bases lay outside the gene matches. CDR1 is LNHDA, CDR2 SQIVND, per germline (reference sequence). The CDR3 coding sequence is TGTGCCAGTTCCAATAGCGGGGGGGCGGTTTACAATGAGCAGTTCTTC. This encodes CASSNSGGAVYNEQFF.

The chain is built from TRBV6-4 and TRBJ2-1; 13 bases agree with TRBD2. With 6 bases clipped from V and 6 bases from J, the junction kept 5 bases outside the gene matches. CDR3 length equals 15 residues. CDR1 MRHNA and CDR2 SNTAGT come from the germline V gene. CDR3: CASSVGTSGANEQFF. The CDR3 nucleotides are TGTGCCAGCAGCGTGGGGACTAGCGGGGCCAATGAGCAGTTCTTC.

CDR3 in amino acids: CASSDPRGPGTQYF. The CDR3 coding sequence is TGTGCCAGCAGTGACCCCAGGGGTCCGGGGACCCAGTACTTC. The chain joins TRBV25-1 to TRBJ2-5; tentatively, D is TRBD1 (6 bases). The V end was cut by 3 bases, the J end by 7 bases, with 15 bases between. This CDR3 is built from 14 residues. CDR1 MGHDK and CDR2 SYGVNS come from the germline V gene.

In its sample, this clone was seen a few times. The chain employs TRBV6-5 and TRBJ1-4; no clear D. This CDR3 contains 13 residues. V was shortened by 6 bases and J by 3 bases, with 8 bases between the two germline ends. CDR1 is MNHEY and CDR2 is SVGAGI in the germline V gene. The CDR3 protein is CASRAPSNEKLFF. Here the CDR3 DNA reads TGTGCCAGCAGGGCACCCTCTAATGAAAAACTGTTTTTT.

This chain uses TRBV11-3 with TRBJ2-7; 7 bases match TRBD2. V gave up 5 bases and J gave up 6 bases; unmatched junction bases: 4. Germline V lookup: CDR1 SGHNT, CDR2 YENEEA. The CDR3 sequence is 12 residues long. In nucleotides, the CDR3 is TGTGCCAGCAGCCCCGGGGGGACCGAGCAGTACTTC. This encodes CASSPGGTEQYF.

The rearrangement links TRBV6-6 to TRBJ2-7; perhaps TRBD2 as D (5 bases). The ends were cut back, 8 bases at V and 2 bases at J, with 16 bases in the middle. The germline V gene has CDR1 MNHNY and CDR2 SVGAGI (reference sequence). The CDR3 has 14 residues. The DNA for the CDR3 is TGTGCCAGCGGGCGATTCGGGGAAACCTACGAGCAGTACTTC. Residues: CASGRFGETYEQYF.

V usage is TRBV19 and J usage is TRBJ2-7; no clear D gene. Germline CDR1 is LNHDA and CDR2 is SQIVND (reference sequence). This CDR3 contains 14 residues. Trimming cost V 3 bases and J 6 bases, with 15 bases left between them. The CDR3 nucleotides are TGTGCCAGTAGTATCTCGGCGGCTCGGCCCGAGCAGTACTTC. Translation: CASSISAARPEQYF.

The chain uses TRBV7-8 and TRBJ1-3; 7 nucleotides agree with TRBD1. CDR1 and CDR2 from the germline V gene are SGHVS and FQNEAQ. V shed 5 bases and J 3 bases; nucleotides not matched to a gene: 10. The CDR3 has 16 residues. Written as DNA, the CDR3 is TGTGCCAGCAGCAAGGACAGGCCGGGGCGTGGAAACACCATATATTTT. This encodes CASSKDRPGRGNTIYF.

CDR3 nucleotides: TGTGCCAGCAGCGTAGGTCCCAGGCCGGACACTGAAGCTTTCTTT. Encoded protein: CASSVGPRPDTEAFF. The chain joins TRBV9 to TRBJ1-1; D unresolved. The length of the CDR3 is 15 residues. Germline V gives CDR1 SGDLS, CDR2 YYNGEE. Trimming stripped 0 bases from V and 3 bases from J, with 12 bases between.

This chain connects TRBV28 to TRBJ2-7, with 7 bases fitting TRBD2. Germline CDR1 is MDHEN and CDR2 is SYDVKM. V shed 5 bases, J shed 2 bases, and the junction held 6 bases outside the gene matches. The length of the CDR3 is 14 residues. In DNA form, the CDR3 reads TGTGCCAGCAGTCCCCAGCGGGGCGCCTACGAGCAGTACTTC. Translation gives CASSPQRGAYEQYF.

The chain links TRBV30 to TRBJ1-2, with TRBD1 matching 7 bases. From germline, CDR1 is GTSNPN and CDR2 SVGIG (reference sequence). The CDR3 contains 16 residues. V was clipped by 0 bases and J by 0 bases; unmatched bases: 7. The DNA for the CDR3 is TGTGCCTGGAGTGTAGGGGGCCGCATCTCTAACTATGGCTACACCTTC. It specifies CAWSVGGRISNYGYTF. Using reference TRBV30 and TRBJ1-2 for the parts outside the CDR3, the full variable domain is SQTIHQWPATLVQPVGSPLSLECTVEGTSNPNLYWYRQAAGRGLQLLFYSVGIGQISSEVPQNLSASRPQDRQFILSSKKLLLSDSGFYLCAWSVGGRISNYGYTFGSGTRLTVV.

The genes are TRBV11-2 and TRBJ2-7; 8 bases are a match to TRBD2. CDR1 and CDR2 from the germline V gene are SGHAT and FQNNGV. The CDR3 contains 13 residues. With V trimmed by 3 bases and J by 5 bases, 3 bases remained unmatched. CDR3 region: CASSFGGADEQYF. The CDR3 region has the DNA TGTGCCAGCAGCTTCGGGGGGGCGGACGAGCAGTACTTC.

The V gene is TRBV4-3, the J gene TRBJ1-4, with D possibly TRBD1 on 5 matching bases. The V end was cut by 4 bases, the J end by 8 bases, with 20 bases between. Germline CDR1 is LGHNA and CDR2 is YSLEER. The CDR3 consists of 16 residues. The CDR3 DNA sequence: TGCGCCAGCAGCCCGAGCCCGGGGGGAGGAAGCGAAAAACTGTTTTTT. Protein product: CASSPSPGGGSEKLFF.